The following is a T cell receptor (beta chain) sequence with its context. The target of this receptor is not known. Base qualities are missing; no much larger clone stands one base away. This entry belongs to a study of cytomegalovirus exposure and HLA in healthy donors (dated by TCRdb to 2016 to 2017). A note on the overall study: The 550 to 750 repertoires of the first cohort and the 95 to 150 validation repertoires were produced on the same platform, according to a later analysis. The study aimed to test whether signatures of past pathogen exposure could be identified by cataloging public T cell receptors. In addition to the first cohort of roughly 670 subjects, a separate validation cohort of 120 different subjects was used. To predict cytomegalovirus infection status, the study combined high-throughput TCR immunosequencing, statistical association of individual TCRs with disease status, and machine learning. Broader findings and caveats from the paper: Most TCR sequences were observed very rarely across donors, whereas some public TCRs were present in many individuals. Of the cluster scores, 94% were above 0 in a later analysis, which found that TCRs clustered in the first cohort also tended to co-occur in the approximately 120 validation repertoires. A few of the identified cytomegalovirus-associated TCR beta chains were confirmed in vitro to be specific for cytomegalovirus antigens. The authors suggested that the approach could potentially be generalized to other disease states and immunological phenotypes. The study gave a list of roughly 150 TCR beta chains associated with cytomegalovirus. The classifier was reported to diagnose cytomegalovirus status with high specificity and sensitivity in both the original and validation cohorts. The validation cohort had no HLA typing available for a later analysis, so co-occurrence within that cohort was assessed over all 120 or so repertoires.

Receptor libraries were prepared by the immunoSEQ multiplex PCR assay. The study's own analysis went as follows. A statistical classification framework was developed to diagnose cytomegalovirus status using the catalog of TCR beta chain sequences. Sourced from immuneACCESS, this table was stored by TCRdb with only in-frame sequences that have V and J called. A share of the clones is absent; for the studies checked, an unresolved V gene accounts for under half, and the remainder has no known explanation. The DNA was the basis for D and trimming; V, J and clone size are from that table. This sample has about 110,000 clones in its table, and 70% to 90% of those were observed once. 3% of the sample rests with the top ten. The donors belonged to the validation cohort of 90 to 150 subjects, which was separate from the roughly 700-subject first cohort. The CDR3 runs 11 amino acids, cysteine and phenylalanine included. Only the CDR3 part of the read is kept: 33 bases, read in frame from the first base. Trimming takes 2 bases from V and 5 bases from J, and the germline ends sit 6 bases apart. The germline V gene (reference sequence) provides CDR1 GTSNPN and CDR2 SVGIG.

Recombination joined TRBV30 with TRBJ2-5, with no reliable assignment of the D segment. The receptor was derived from a woman younger than 30 in good health and CMV-seronegative. What was sequenced was PBMCs. The DNA sequence is given as TGTGCCTGGAGTCAAGCGGAGACCCAGTACTTC. It translates to CAWSQAETQYF.